The subject of this entry is one TCR beta chain. The antigen remains unidentified. Mouse gene names apply. Read coverage stops 4 residues before the CDR3 terminus; the germline J gene supplies the remainder. The sample comes from a study of CD8+ T cells in alopecia areata. Study background: Donors of skin were C3H/HeJ mice aged about 6-12 months with spontaneous alopecia, and recipients were approximately 7-11-week-old female C3H/HeJ mice. Study-level results: Normal scalp had lower clonality than lesional scalp, with alopecia totalis/universalis lesions showing this most strongly. It was less clear whether patients shared TCRs than it was in mice, possibly because of HLA.

Following RNA extraction, reverse transcription yielded cDNA that acted as the sequencing template. Clones were read by immunoSEQ multiplex PCR, and TCRdb kept only the in-frame ones, dropping some. The sample presents roughly 260,000 clones, none singletons. Scientists pooled cutaneous lymph node cells and sorted them on CD4, CD8alpha, NKG2D, NKG2ACE and other markers. The CDR3 runs 14 residues. With 5 bases clipped from V and 2 bases from J, the junction kept 5 bases outside the gene matches. From germline, CDR1 is NSHNY and CDR2 SYGAGN. The sequence came from a C3H/HeJ mouse with alopecia areata. This strain's MHC haplotype is H2-k. Sequencing was performed on CD4+ T cells sorted from a lymph node. The chain joins TRBV13-1 to TRBJ2-5; 7 bases are shared with TRBD1. The CDR3: CASSVQGSQDTQYF. CDR3 bases read: TGTGCCAGCAGCGTACAGGGGTCCCAAGAC.